Sequencing of this TCR beta chain was carried out in a study of identical twins. This clonotype was found many times. Its antigen is not identified. V dropped 1 base and J dropped 8 bases, with 15 bases sitting between them. This CDR3 has 15 residues. Each donor (without exception) was a healthy Caucasian. Whole-study results and caveats: Findings depended on cross-sectional statistics rather than tracking the same donors.

TCRdb reanalysed the 5' RACE reads using MiXCR and keeps one entry per CDR3 protein. The sample yields roughly 470,000 distinct CDR3 sequences, roughly an eighth seen once. These data also formed part of another study, on yellow fever vaccine responses in identical twins.

Input material: CD4+ T cells sorted from blood. The J gene is TRBJ2-1, the V gene TRBV12-3 or TRBV12-4, with a weak D call TRBD2 (6 bases). The source is a woman between 18 and 29 years old in good health. CDR3 sequence: CASSLEIRRGDEQFF. For the CDR3, the DNA is TGTGCCAGCAGTTTAGAAATTCGGAGGGGCGATGAGCAGTTCTTC.